The 3 T cell receptor beta chains presented below share a single source sample, sequenced in a study of T cells in localized non-small cell lung cancer. TCRdb's copy holds only in-frame clones and misses some; the assay was immunoSEQ multiplex PCR. The sample has some 4,100 clones, under 25% seen once; the top ten hold less than 5.5%. Sequenced material: lung tumor tissue, taken before any cancer treatment. The receptors were sampled from a female donor older than 55 with stage I lung adenocarcinoma.

V gene TRBV18 combines with J gene TRBJ2-7, with D uncertain. Trimming shortened V by 6 bases and J by 0 bases, and 9 bases separated the two germline ends. Germline V gene data show CDR1 as KGHSH and CDR2 as LQKENI. CDR3 length: 13 amino acids. CDR3 sequence reads: CASSIPPSYEQYF. The CDR3 DNA reads as TGTGCCAGCTCCATCCCCCCCTCCTACGAGCAGTACTTC.

The chain carries TRBV19 and TRBJ2-7; 14 positions agree with TRBD2. With V trimmed by 9 bases and J by 6 bases, 10 bases remained unmatched. This CDR3 is 15 amino acids long. Germline V gene sequence: CDR1 LNHDA, CDR2 SQIVND (reference sequence). The CDR3 spells CASRAGTSGSTEQYF. In DNA, the CDR3 is TGTGCCAGCAGGGCCGGGACTAGCGGGAGCACCGAGCAGTACTTC.

There are many counts of this clone. The chain joins TRBV7-8 to TRBJ2-2, with 8 bases identical to TRBD2. J was trimmed by 5 bases and V by 11 bases; bases with no gene match: 13. CDR1 is SGHVS and CDR2 is FQNEAQ in the germline V gene. CDR3 length: 15 residues. The CDR3 DNA follows: TGTGCCTTCAACACGGGGGGGAGGAGTACCGGGGAGCTGTTTTTT. Translating it yields CAFNTGGRSTGELFF.